The rows below give T cell receptor beta chains drawn from one sample of a study of T cells in Graves' hyperthyroidism and ophthalmopathy. TCRdb called the multiplex PCR reads again in MiXCR, with one record for every CDR3 protein. The table shows approximately 330,000 distinct CDR3 sequences, with 18% occurring only once. Sequenced material: blood. These receptors were obtained from a woman in her fifties or sixties with Graves' hyperthyroidism. CDR3s include the opening cysteine and the closing phenylalanine or tryptophan. A D gene is named only where the DNA matches it firmly. Not all rows give a size; the values are once, few, many and, for expanded clones, a class.

>TRBJ1-5|TRBV2|many|.
CASSESSGSNQPQHF
TGTGCCAGCAGTGAAAGTTCAGGTAGCAATCAGCCCCAGCATTTT
>TRBJ1-2|TRBV6-5|few|.
CASSYPGAGGNYGYTF
TGTGCCAGCAGTTACCCCGGGGCGGGGGGCAACTATGGCTACACCTTC
>TRBJ2-3|TRBV20-1|.|.
CSAPGGPGTDTQYF
TGCAGTGCCCCTGGGGGGCCTGGTACAGATACGCAGTATTTT
>TRBJ1-1|TRBV19|few|.
CASSSRSGAGTEAFF
TGTGCCAGTAGTTCCCGATCGGGGGCGGGCACTGAAGCTTTCTTT
>TRBJ1-5|TRBV10-1|few|TRBD1
CASRPLATGGNNQPQHF
TGCGCCAGCAGACCTCTCGCCACAGGGGGGAACAATCAGCCCCAGCATTTT
>TRBJ2-4|TRBV18|many|TRBD1
CASSPETGMNIQYF
TGTGCCAGCTCACCGGAGACAGGGATGAACATTCAGTACTTC
>TRBJ1-2|TRBV5-1|many|TRBD1
CASSVDRGDNGYTF
TGCGCCAGCAGCGTCGACAGGGGCGATAATGGCTACACCTTC
>TRBJ2-7|TRBV2|many|.
CASSEGGYEQYF
TGTGCCAGCAGTGAGGGCGGCTACGAGCAGTACTTC
>TRBJ2-5|TRBV3-1|.|.
CASSQGLNSETQYF
TGTGCCAGCAGCCAAGGGTTAAACTCGGAGACCCAGTACTTC
>TRBJ1-4|TRBV12-3/TRBV12-4|.|.
CASSNGGENEKLFF
TGTGCCAGCAGCAATGGGGGCGAGAATGAAAAACTGTTTTTT
>TRBJ1-2|TRBV2|many|.
CASVGHEYGYTF
TGTGCCAGCGTAGGCCACGAGTATGGCTACACCTTC
>TRBJ2-1|TRBV12-3/TRBV12-4|many|.
CASSLRGEQFF
TGTGCCAGCAGCTTACGCGGTGAGCAGTTCTTC
>TRBJ1-2|TRBV18|.|.
CASSPGQQYGYTF
TGTGCCAGCTCACCCGGACAGCAGTATGGCTACACCTTC
>TRBJ2-1|TRBV20-1|many|.
CSARDGEGHYEQFF
TGCAGTGCTAGAGACGGGGAAGGTCATTATGAGCAGTTCTTC
>TRBJ1-6|TRBV12-3/TRBV12-4|.|TRBD1
CASSFRGGQGTYNSPLHF
TGTGCCAGCAGTTTTCGGGGGGGACAGGGCACCTATAATTCACCCCTCCACTTT
>TRBJ2-6|TRBV19|.|.
CASMNRVSSGANVLTF
TGTGCCAGTATGAACAGGGTTAGCTCTGGGGCCAACGTCCTGACTTTC